The 24 T cell receptor beta chains reported below all come from one sample, sequenced in a study of T cell clonality in common variable immunodeficiency. The study's findings and limits: Reportedly, TCR beta sequences from common variable immunodeficiency showed fewer deletions and N-nucleotide insertions.

These TCRs' antigens remain unknown. Generated by immunoSEQ multiplex PCR, the TCRdb table keeps only in-frame clones and is missing some. The data show about 33,000 clones, with none appearing a single time. The specimen sequenced was peripheral blood mononuclear cells. These receptors originate from a human donor with common variable immunodeficiency.

This clone was found a few times. From the germline J gene comes the end of the CDR3, since the read stops 3 residues before it. This chain links TRBV11-2 with TRBJ1-2, with TRBD1 matching over 8 bases. CDR3 length: 15 amino acids. J gave up 2 bases and V 4 bases, and 6 bases lay outside the gene matches. The germline V gene encodes CDR1 SGHAT and CDR2 FQNNGV. The CDR3 DNA, read in part, is TGTGCCAGCAGCTCAGGGGGCTGGAGGAACTATGGC. It translates to CASSSGGWRNYG. The whole CDR3 sequence reads CASSSGGWRNYGYTF. Full variable domain (outside the CDR3, taken from reference TRBV11-2 and TRBJ1-2): EAGVAQSPRYKIIEKRQSVAFWCNPISGHATLYWYQQILGQGPKLLIQFQNNGVVDDSQLPKDRFSAERLKGVDSTLKIQPAKLEDSAVYLCASSSGGWRNYGYTFGSGTRLTVV.

Turning to this clone: Sequencing ends 3 residues short of the CDR3 end; the germline J gene provides the rest. The chain uses TRBV7-3 and TRBJ1-6; 7 bases map to TRBD1. Germline V gene sequence: CDR1 SGHTA, CDR2 FQGTGA. Unmatched junction bases numbered 5, after V lost 5 bases and J lost 7 bases. The CDR3 has 14 residues. Partial CDR3 DNA: TGTGCCAGCAGCCAGACAGGGTGGAATTCACCC. Residues: CASSQTGWNSP. The full CDR3 protein reads CASSQTGWNSPLHF. The variable domain in full, completed from reference TRBV7-3 and TRBJ1-6, reads GAGVSQTPSNKVTEKGKYVELRCDPISGHTALYWYRQSLGQGPEFLIYFQGTGAADDSGLPNDRFFAVRPEGSVSTLKIQRTERGDSAVYLCASSQTGWNSPLHFGNGTRLTVT.

This clone has only a few counts. The CDR3 end is not reached by the read, which stops 3 residues before it; the germline J gene fills it in. This chain links TRBV20-1 with TRBJ1-2, with 8 bases matching TRBD1. J lost 4 bases, V lost 6 bases, and 16 bases had no gene match. Germline V gene lookup returns CDR1 DFQATT and CDR2 SNEGSKA (reference sequence). This CDR3 contains 16 residues. The CDR3 sequence: CSAASVTGAPGYGYTF. Partial CDR3 DNA: TGCAGTGCCGCCAGTGTGACAGGGGCCCCAGGCTATGGC.

This clone was seen only a few times. The read terminates 3 residues ahead of where the CDR3 ends, so the germline J gene completes it. The gene calls are TRBV30 and TRBJ1-2, with TRBD1 matching 9 bases. Germline V gives CDR1 GTSNPN, CDR2 SVGIG (reference sequence). Germline trimming cut 5 bases from V and 3 bases from J; bases unmatched to any gene: 10. The CDR3 has 15 residues. The CDR3 loop is CAWELLTGGYYGYTF. The CDR3 bases that were read are TGTGCCTGGGAACTACTTACAGGGGGCTACTATGGC.

In its sample, this clone was seen a few times. The CDR3 end is not reached by the read, which stops 3 residues before it; the germline J gene fills it in. This rearrangement joins TRBV18 to TRBJ1-3; D may be TRBD1 (6 bases). The V gene's germline CDR1 is KGHSH and CDR2 LQKENI. The CDR3 runs to 16 residues. Trimming took 3 bases from V and 6 from J, leaving 18 bases between them. CDR3 sequence: CASSPGQSTGANTIYF. The part of the CDR3 DNA that was read is TGTGCCAGCTCACCCGGACAGTCCACTGGGGCAAACACC.

The CDR3 is CAHRLADTQYF. CDR3 bases read: TGTGCCCACCGACTAGCCGATACG. V and J are TRBV30 and TRBJ2-3, with 7 positions matching TRBD2. The read ends 3 residues early relative to the CDR3; the germline J gene fills the gap. The CDR3 totals 11 residues. Germline assignment: CDR1 GTSNPN and CDR2 SVGIG (reference sequence). Trimming cost V 8 bases and J 6 bases; bases outside gene matches: 5. The whole variable domain, filled in from reference TRBV30 and TRBJ2-3, reads SQTIHQWPATLVQPVGSPLSLECTVEGTSNPNLYWYRQAAGRGLQLLFYSVGIGQISSEVPQNLSASRPQDRQFILSSKKLLLSDSGFYLCAHRLADTQYFGPGTRLTVL.

This clone was seen repeatedly, ten times or more. Read data end 3 residues before the CDR3 end; the end is taken from the germline J gene. The V and J genes are TRBV11-3 and TRBJ1-4, with D unresolved. V was cut by 5 bases and J by 8 bases, with 15 bases left in between. Germline values: CDR1 SGHNT, CDR2 YENEEA. The CDR3 is 14 amino acids. The part of the CDR3 DNA that was read is TGTGCCAGCAGCCCCGGGGAGGGAGACGAAAAA. Translation gives CASSPGEGDEK. The whole CDR3 reads CASSPGEGDEKLFF.

For this clone: The read comes to an end 3 residues before the CDR3 does, leaving the germline J gene to fill in the end. The same CDR3 is also encoded by other DNA sequences in this sample. The chain recombines TRBV20-1 with TRBJ1-6; TRBD1 aligns across 7 bases. Trimming cost V 6 bases and J 5 bases; bases outside gene matches: 10. The germline V gene encodes CDR1 DFQATT and CDR2 SNEGSKA (reference sequence). The CDR3 has 15 residues. Incomplete CDR3 DNA: TGCAGTGCCAGGGGGGACAGTTCGGATAATTCACCC. It translates to CSARGDSSDNSP. Given in full, the CDR3 is CSARGDSSDNSPLHF.

This clone is medium-sized (0.01 to 0.1%) by share. The read comes to an end 3 residues before the CDR3 does, leaving the germline J gene to fill in the end. This chain connects TRBV20-1 to TRBJ2-1, with D tentatively TRBD1 or TRBD2 (5 bases each). Germline V gene data show CDR1 as DFQATT and CDR2 as SNEGSKA (reference sequence). The CDR3 runs 14 residues. Deletions cut 5 bases from V and 3 bases from J, with 14 bases between. The CDR3 protein is CSAEGAGNYNEQFF. Partial CDR3 DNA: TGCAGTGCTGAGGGCGCAGGGAACTACAATGAG.

At least ten counts were recorded for this clone. The read falls 3 residues short of the CDR3 end, and the missing part is taken from the germline J gene. This sequence joins TRBV2 and TRBJ2-1; TRBD1 matches at 7 bases. The V gene end was trimmed by 1 base and the J gene end by 4 bases; junction bases not matched to a gene: 4. The germline V gene has CDR1 SNHLY and CDR2 FYNNEI. There are 15 residues in the CDR3. CDR3 DNA (partial): TGTGCCAGCAGTGAAGGGACAGGACGGTACAATGAG. It is translated as CASSEGTGRYNE. The entire CDR3 sequence reads CASSEGTGRYNEQFF.

In its sample, this clone was seen many times. The read ends 3 residues early relative to the CDR3; the germline J gene fills the gap. Other DNA sequences in the sample encode the same CDR3. J is TRBJ2-5 and V is TRBV7-8; 8 bases align to TRBD1. Germline-derived CDR1 and CDR2 are SGHVS and FQNEAQ. The J segment lost 5 bases and the V segment lost 4 bases, leaving 9 bases of the junction unmatched. The CDR3 covers 15 residues. The CDR3 DNA, read in part, is TGTGCCAGCAGCTCAGCCGAAGACAGGGGTGAGACC. Its translation is CASSSAEDRGET. Given in full, the CDR3 is CASSSAEDRGETQYF. Based on the CDR3 plus reference TRBV7-8 and TRBJ2-5, the full variable domain is GAGVSQSPRYKVAKRGQDVALRCDPISGHVSLFWYQQALGQGPEFLTYFQNEAQLDKSGLPSDRFFAERPEGSVSTLKIQRTQQEDSAVYLCASSSAEDRGETQYFGPGTRLLVL.

A remark on this clone: From the germline J gene comes the end of the CDR3, since the read stops 3 residues before it. This sequence joins TRBV2 and TRBJ2-7, with 11 bases that match TRBD2. The CDR3 runs 18 residues. After removal of 6 bases from V and 3 bases from J, the junction contained 16 bases not matched to a gene. CDR1 SNHLY and CDR2 FYNNEI come from the germline V gene. CDR3 residues: CASSYYPGTSGTNYEQYF. The CDR3 DNA, read in part, is TGTGCCAGCAGCTACTACCCCGGGACTAGCGGCACCAACTACGAG.

This clone was seen a handful of times. The read ends 3 residues shy of where the CDR3 ends; the end is completed using the germline J gene. The J gene is TRBJ1-2, the V gene TRBV6-1; D is unclear. This CDR3 region has 12 residues. The V and J ends lost 2 bases and 3 bases respectively, with 4 bases between them. Germline CDR1 MNHNS, CDR2 SASEGT. CDR3 sequence: CASSEPYYGYTF. The CDR3 DNA, read in part, is TGTGCCAGCAGTGAACCTTACTATGGC.

This clone was observed at least ten times. CDR3: CASSPGTALDEKLFF. The DNA read from the CDR3 is TGTGCCAGCAGCCCGGGGACAGCTCTGGATGAAAAA. V and J are TRBV14 and TRBJ1-4; 7 positions match TRBD1. Read coverage stops 3 residues before the CDR3 terminus; the germline J gene supplies the remainder. The CDR3 spans 15 residues. V dropped 4 bases and J dropped 6; count of bases not matched to a gene: 8. Germline CDR1 and CDR2: SGHDN and FVKESK.

This clone was picked up a small number of times. The read gets to within 3 residues of the CDR3 end, and the germline J gene fills in the rest. The chain recombines TRBV6-1 with TRBJ2-1, with TRBD2 as a possible D gene (5 bases). The ends were cut back, 3 bases at V and 9 bases at J, with 12 bases in the middle. There are 13 residues in the CDR3. Germline lookup yields CDR1 MNHNS and CDR2 SASEGT. The CDR3 here is CASSDPGKSEQFF. CDR3 DNA, as far as it was read: TGTGCCAGCAGTGACCCGGGGAAAAGTGAG.

As for this clone: With the read ending 3 residues before the CDR3 end, the germline J gene is used to fill in that end. J is TRBJ2-3 and V is TRBV7-8; the D gene is possibly TRBD2 (6 bases). The V end was cut by 5 bases, the J end by 0 bases, with 18 bases between. The CDR3 extends over 17 amino acids. Germline CDR1 SGHVS, CDR2 FQNEAQ. The DNA read from the CDR3 is TGTGCCAGCAGCCCCGGACGGGGCGGGGACAGCACAGATACG. This sequence encodes CASSPGRGGDSTDT. The full CDR3 protein reads CASSPGRGGDSTDTQYF.

With regard to this clone: The read stops 3 residues short of the end of the CDR3; the missing end is completed from the germline J gene. J is TRBJ1-6 and V is TRBV5-1; 9 positions agree with TRBD1. The V gene's germline CDR1 is SGHRS and CDR2 YFSETQ. V was pared by 4 bases and J by 6 bases, with 5 bases of the junction left unmatched. The CDR3 length is 15 residues. The DNA read from the CDR3 is TGCGCCAGCAGCCTCGGGACAGGGATTAATTCACCC. Its translation is CASSLGTGINSP. The whole CDR3 is CASSLGTGINSPLHF.

Comments on this clone: A clone one base away is much larger, so this may be a read error. The read ends 3 residues early relative to the CDR3; the germline J gene fills the gap. V is TRBV20-1 and J is TRBJ2-5; 10 nucleotides align to TRBD2. V trimming: 1 base; J trimming: 2 bases; junction bases outside the gene matches: 7. The CDR3 totals 16 residues. Germline CDR1 DFQATT, CDR2 SNEGSKA (reference sequence). The DNA read from the CDR3 is TGCAGTGCTAGAGTTTTAGCGGGGGGCCTACAAGAGACC. Protein: CSARVLAGGLQET. The full CDR3 is CSARVLAGGLQETQYF.

This clone has a handful of counts. Read coverage stops 3 residues before the CDR3 terminus; the germline J gene supplies the remainder. V gene TRBV2 combines with J gene TRBJ2-5, with D maybe TRBD2 (6 bases). Germline V gene data show CDR1 as SNHLY and CDR2 as FYNNEI. Deletions cut 3 bases from V and 5 bases from J, with 10 bases between. CDR3 length: 13 residues. CDR3 DNA (partial): TGTGCCAGCAGTGAGCTAGCGAGGGAGACC. Residues: CASSELARET. The full CDR3 sequence reads CASSELARETQYF.

In this sample, this clone turned up a few times. Read sequence stops 3 residues before the CDR3 end, and the germline J gene provides the missing end. The rearrangement joins TRBV30 to TRBJ2-3, with TRBD2 matching over 12 bases. From germline, CDR1 is GTSNPN and CDR2 SVGIG (reference sequence). This CDR3 has 13 residues. V shed 5 bases, J shed 7 bases, and the junction held 4 bases outside the gene matches. CDR3 bases read: TGTGCCTGGTCCGGACTAGCGGGAAATACG. Protein sequence: CAWSGLAGNT. The full-length CDR3 reads as CAWSGLAGNTQYF.

To note about this clone: The CDR3 goes on 3 residues after the read ends, and that part is filled in from the germline J gene. The rearrangement joins TRBV20-1 to TRBJ2-7; D tentatively fits TRBD1 or TRBD2 (5 bases each). V was shortened by 6 bases and J by 4 bases, with 16 bases between the two germline ends. Germline V lookup: CDR1 DFQATT, CDR2 SNEGSKA (reference sequence). The CDR3 sequence is 13 residues long. The DNA read from the CDR3 is TGCAGTGCCGATCCGGGCAGGGAGTACGAG. Its translation: CSADPGREYE. The whole CDR3 protein is CSADPGREYEQYF.

This clone has at least ten counts. Read coverage stops 3 residues before the CDR3 terminus; the germline J gene supplies the remainder. The J gene is TRBJ2-1, the V gene TRBV5-1; 13 nucleotides align to TRBD2. V shed 3 bases and J 6 bases; nucleotides not matched to a gene: 12. The CDR3 length is 18 residues. Per germline, CDR1 SGHRS and CDR2 YFSETQ. The sequenced CDR3 bases are TGCGCCAGCAGCTCGGGACTAGCGGGGCCTGTGGATAGCAATGAG. Its translation is CASSSGLAGPVDSNE. The whole CDR3 protein reads CASSSGLAGPVDSNEQFF.

This clone appeared a few times. The observed sequence ends 3 residues before the CDR3 terminus, with the missing tail filled in from the germline J gene. The chain uses TRBV2 and TRBJ2-3; D is unclear. With 7 bases removed from V and 2 bases from J, the gap between germline ends came to 10 bases. The CDR3 is 13 residues long. Germline V gene data show CDR1 as SNHLY and CDR2 as FYNNEI. The CDR3 bases that were read are TGTGCCAGCAAGTCAGGAGACACAGATACG. It codes for CASKSGDTDT. The entire CDR3 protein is CASKSGDTDTQYF. Full variable domain (remainder filled in from reference TRBV2 and TRBJ2-3): EPEVTQTPSHQVTQMGQEVILRCVPISNHLYFYWYRQILGQKVEFLVSFYNNEISEKSEIFDDQFSVERPDGSNFTLKIRSTKLEDSAMYFCASKSGDTDTQYFGPGTRLTVL.

A note on this clone: Read coverage stops 3 residues before the CDR3 terminus; the germline J gene supplies the remainder. V is TRBV6-1 and J is TRBJ2-7; 7 bases are shared with TRBD1. Unmatched junction bases numbered 5, after V lost 0 bases and J lost 3 bases. The germline V gene has CDR1 MNHNS and CDR2 SASEGT. The CDR3 has 15 amino acids. CDR3 bases read: TGTGCCAGCAGTGAAGCGGCGACAGGGAGCTACGAG. Translation gives CASSEAATGSYE. The complete CDR3 reads CASSEAATGSYEQYF.